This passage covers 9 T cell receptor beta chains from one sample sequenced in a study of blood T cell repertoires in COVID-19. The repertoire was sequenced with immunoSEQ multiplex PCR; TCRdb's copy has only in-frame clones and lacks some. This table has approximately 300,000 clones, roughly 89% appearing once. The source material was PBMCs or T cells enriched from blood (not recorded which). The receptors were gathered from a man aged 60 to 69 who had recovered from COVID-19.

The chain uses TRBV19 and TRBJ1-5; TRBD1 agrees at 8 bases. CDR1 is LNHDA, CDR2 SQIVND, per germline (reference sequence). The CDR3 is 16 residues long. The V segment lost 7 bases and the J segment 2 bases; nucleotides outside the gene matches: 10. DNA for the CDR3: TGTGCCAGTACCCTGGACAGGGTTCAAGGCAATCAGCCCCAGCATTTT. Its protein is CASTLDRVQGNQPQHF.

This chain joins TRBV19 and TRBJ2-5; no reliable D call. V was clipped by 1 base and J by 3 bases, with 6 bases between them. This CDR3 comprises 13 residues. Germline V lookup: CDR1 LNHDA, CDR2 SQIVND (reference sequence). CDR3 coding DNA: TGTGCCAGTAGTATAGGGGCTGAAGAGACCCAGTACTTC. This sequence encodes CASSIGAEETQYF.

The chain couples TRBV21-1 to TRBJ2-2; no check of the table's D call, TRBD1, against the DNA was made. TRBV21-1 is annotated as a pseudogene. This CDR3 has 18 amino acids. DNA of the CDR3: TGTGCCAGCAGCAACGGGTTTAGGGGCCCGCGAGCCACCGGGGAGCTGTTTTTT. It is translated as CASSNGFRGPRATGELFF.

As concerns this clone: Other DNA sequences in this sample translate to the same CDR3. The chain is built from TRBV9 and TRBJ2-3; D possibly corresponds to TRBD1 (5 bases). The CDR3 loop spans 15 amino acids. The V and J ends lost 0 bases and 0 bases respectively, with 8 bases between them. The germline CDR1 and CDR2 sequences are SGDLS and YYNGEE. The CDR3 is CASSVGQGSTDTQYF. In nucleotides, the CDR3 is TGTGCCAGCAGCGTAGGGCAGGGTAGCACAGATACGCAGTATTTT.

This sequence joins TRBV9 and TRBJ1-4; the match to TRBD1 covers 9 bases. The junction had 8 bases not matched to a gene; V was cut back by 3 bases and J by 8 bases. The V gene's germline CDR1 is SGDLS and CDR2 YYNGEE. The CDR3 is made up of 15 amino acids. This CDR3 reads CASSASGQGGEKLFF. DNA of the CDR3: TGTGCCAGCAGCGCTTCGGGACAGGGTGGCGAAAAACTGTTTTTT.

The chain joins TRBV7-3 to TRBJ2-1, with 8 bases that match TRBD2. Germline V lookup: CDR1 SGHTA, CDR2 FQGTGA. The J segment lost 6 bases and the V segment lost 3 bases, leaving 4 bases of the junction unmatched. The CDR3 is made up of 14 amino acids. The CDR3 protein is CASSFGRGGNEQFF. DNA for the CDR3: TGTGCCAGCAGCTTTGGACGGGGGGGCAATGAGCAGTTCTTC.

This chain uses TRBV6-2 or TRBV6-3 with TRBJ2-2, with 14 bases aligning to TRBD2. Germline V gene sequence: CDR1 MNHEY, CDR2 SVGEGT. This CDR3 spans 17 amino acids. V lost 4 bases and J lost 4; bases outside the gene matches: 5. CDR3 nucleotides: TGTGCCAGCAGTTCGGGACTAGCGGGAGTAGGCACCGGGGAGCTGTTTTTT. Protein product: CASSSGLAGVGTGELFF.

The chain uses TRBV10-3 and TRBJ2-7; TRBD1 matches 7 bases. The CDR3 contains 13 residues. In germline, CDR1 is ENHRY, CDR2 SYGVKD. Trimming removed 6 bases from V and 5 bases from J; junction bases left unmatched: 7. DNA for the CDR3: TGTGCCATCAGCCTTACAGGGGTAGACGAGCAGTACTTC. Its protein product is CAISLTGVDEQYF.

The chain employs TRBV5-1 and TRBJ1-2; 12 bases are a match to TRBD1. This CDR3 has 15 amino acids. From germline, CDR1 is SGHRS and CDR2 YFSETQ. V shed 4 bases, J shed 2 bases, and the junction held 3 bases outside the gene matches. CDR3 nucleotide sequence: TGCGCCAGCAGCCAGGGACAGGGGGCCAACTATGGCTACACCTTC. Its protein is CASSQGQGANYGYTF.